Included here is one T cell receptor (beta chain) sequence, with context. Its antigen specificity is not known. No much larger clone exists at a distance of one base, and base qualities are not known. From its cysteine to its phenylalanine, the CDR3 spans 14 amino acids. CDR3 DNA is the only sequence kept; it has 42 bases, read in frame from the first base. The junction shows trimming of 8 bases on V and 3 bases on J, and the gene matches do not reach 9 bases of it. CDR1 is given as SGHNT and CDR2 as YYREEE, both from the germline V gene (reference sequence). The source of the sample is a study of beta chain features in type 1 diabetes (dated by TCRdb to about 2018). Some background on the complete study: No differences in mean age, gender distribution, total cell number or subset yield were found between patients and healthy donors. A total of around 100 million sorted cells were examined across all samples, and RNA yield correlated strongly with the number of cells per subset. In the study, TCRB repertoires of sorted circulating CD4+ T cell subsets from recently diagnosed type 1 diabetes patients were compared with those of matched healthy donors. Regulatory and stem cell-like memory subsets were obtained from only 8 patients and roughly 8 healthy donors, while naive and central memory subsets were obtained from all 28 donors. Results the study describes overall, beyond this receptor: Patients with type 1 diabetes made fewer insertions and deleted more nucleotides at VDJ recombination sites, implying thymic rearrangement abnormalities. Because the HLA sub-analyses included only small numbers of individuals, any influence of HLA type on TCRB rearrangement was left unresolved. PCR may preferentially amplify shorter templates, but because patient and control samples were amplified and corrected together, any resulting skew would affect both groups equally. Sequencing cDNA rather than genomic DNA could over-represent highly expressing activated cells, although activation and CD3 levels did not differ between groups. Naive, central memory and regulatory TCRB repertoires appeared to be more similar among patients than among healthy donors. Type 1 diabetes patients showed a moderate but significant shortening of TCRB CDR3 length in all four CD4+ subsets.

A single peripheral blood draw of roughly 0.11 L on average was collected from each donor into heparinised tubes. A BD FACSAria II was used to sort naive, central memory, regulatory and stem cell-like memory CD4+ T cells with a panel that included CD45RO, CCR7, CD25, CD127, CD95 and CD27. Every sorted population had a purity above 98%. Right away, PBMCs were isolated by Lymphoprep density gradient centrifugation and were stained directly, with no culture step. To minimize batch effects, samples were stained and sorted in pairs, one healthy donor with one patient per experiment. The entire isolated RNA was reverse transcribed using the High Capacity cDNA Reverse Transcription Kit, and thus expressed TCRB transcripts were sequenced. Naive, central memory and regulatory T cell samples underwent deep immunoSEQ sequencing, averaging approximately 3.3 million total reads per sample. Sorted cells were lysed in RLT buffer and RNA was extracted with DNase-treated RNeasy Micro or Mini kits, depending on cell number. Each cell subset was processed on its own to prevent cross-contamination, while patient and healthy donor samples were processed together. The immunoSEQ multiplex PCR was used to amplify TCRB sequences from cDNA, generating 87-bp fragments that spanned the CDR3 region. The amplicons were sequenced using the Illumina HiSeq platform. The study's processing was this. Synthetic template baselines were used to correct PCR bias computationally, reads within Hamming distance 2 were collapsed together, and singletons that could not be merged were discarded. Reads were aligned against IMGT so that V, D and J genes, CDR3 length and insertions or deletions at six rearrangement sites could be assigned. Within each subset, clonotype counts were normalized to sorted cell number, after which true diversity and Gini coefficients were computed with the tcR R package. The overlap coefficient, calculated on TCRB nucleotide sequences, was used to measure repertoire sharing. As a proxy for the pre-selection repertoire, out-of-frame TCRB sequences from naive cells were analyzed. This immuneACCESS table, as held by TCRdb, lists in-frame sequences with V and J called but not all clones. Of the missing ones, under half trace to an unresolved V gene in checked studies; the others have no known cause. V and J calls and clone size are given by that table; D and trimming were obtained from the DNA. The sample profile shows around 330,000 clones; 9.5% to 12% of them were found once. The top ten hold more than 0.015% of the sample.

The TCR comes from a woman in her 30s in good health. The source material was naive CD4+ T cells from blood. The label giving this sample's cell subset or site can be read as: true naive CD4+ T cells. The rearrangement joined TRBV5-4 to TRBJ2-7; the central 9 bases match TRBD2. The CDR3 is CARWGVAGVYEQYF. The DNA sequence follows: TGTGCCAGATGGGGGGTAGCGGGAGTCTACGAGCAGTACTTC.